The entry below gives a single TCR beta chain sequence along with its context. Time point in this sample: pretreatment peripheral blood. Pretreatment and on-treatment blood mononuclear cell samples were taken, totaling between 1 and 8 time points per patient. The sample comes from a study of PD-L1 blockade in urothelial cancer. Trimming took off 2 bases at V and 11 bases at J, with 7 bases between the two ends. The CDR3 totals 11 residues. CDR1 and CDR2 from the germline V gene are SEHNR and FQNEAQ (reference sequence). Measured with immunoSEQ multiplex PCR; TCRdb has only the in-frame clones, and not every one. The sample shows about 50,000 clones, roughly 80% of them seen only once.

The rearrangement links TRBV7-9 to TRBJ2-4; tentatively, D is TRBD2 (6 bases). The clonotype originates from an older man with urothelial cancer. This material consisted of PBMCs, taken around atezolizumab (anti-PD-L1) treatment. The chain's CDR3 is CASSLSGLQYF. The CDR3 DNA sequence: TGTGCCAGCAGCTTAAGCGGGCTTCAGTACTTC.